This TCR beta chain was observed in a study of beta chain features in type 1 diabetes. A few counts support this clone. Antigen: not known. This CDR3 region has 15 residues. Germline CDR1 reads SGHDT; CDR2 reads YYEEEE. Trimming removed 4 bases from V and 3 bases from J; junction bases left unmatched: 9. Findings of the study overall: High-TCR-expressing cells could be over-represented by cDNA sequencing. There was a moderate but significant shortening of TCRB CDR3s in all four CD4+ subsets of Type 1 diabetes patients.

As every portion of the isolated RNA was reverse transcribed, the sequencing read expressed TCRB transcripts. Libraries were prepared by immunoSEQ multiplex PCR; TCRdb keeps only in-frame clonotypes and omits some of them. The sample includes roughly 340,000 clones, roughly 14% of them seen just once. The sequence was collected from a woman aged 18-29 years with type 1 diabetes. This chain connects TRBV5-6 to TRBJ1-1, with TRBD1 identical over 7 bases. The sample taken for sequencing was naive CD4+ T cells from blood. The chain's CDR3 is CASSRRQGGYTEAFF. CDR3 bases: TGTGCCAGCAGCCGGAGACAGGGCGGATACACTGAAGCTTTCTTT.